The entry that follows covers one T cell receptor (beta chain) sequence. This CDR3 is built from 16 residues. Trimming shortened V by 1 base and J by 4 bases, and 16 bases separated the two germline ends. Germline V gives CDR1 SGHDN, CDR2 FVKESK. Amplified TCR beta CDR3 regions came from RNA transcripts. Primed by the HTBI set, a first-round RT-PCR was run on the TCR CDR3. One entry per CDR3 protein results from TCRdb running MiXCR on the multiplex PCR reads. The repertoire has 610,000 or so distinct CDR3 sequences, about 43% of them found once; the top ten carry roughly 8.2%. This entry is derived from a study of T cells in Graves' hyperthyroidism and ophthalmopathy.

The clonotype was recovered from a woman between 18 and 30 years old with Graves' hyperthyroidism. Sequencing was done on a sample of peripheral blood or thyroid tissue (not recorded which). V gene TRBV14 combines with J gene TRBJ1-2; maybe TRBD1 (5 bases). The chain's CDR3 is CASSQVRVEGSYGYTF. CDR3 nucleotides: TGTGCCAGCAGCCAAGTCAGGGTTGAAGGAAGCTATGGCTACACCTTC. Looking up the rest from reference TRBV14 and TRBJ1-2 gives the full variable domain: EAGVTQFPSHSVIEKGQTVTLRCDPISGHDNLYWYRRVMGKEIKFLLHFVKESKQDESGMPNNRFLAERTGGTYSTLKVQPAELEDSGVYFCASSQVRVEGSYGYTFGSGTRLTVV.